This TCR beta chain is from a study of early T cells in non-severe SARS-CoV-2 infection. Study information: Chains from this unsorted whole-blood bulk RNA could not be paired.

Each single cDNA molecule received a unique molecular identifier. TCRdb redid the calling of the 5' RACE reads with MiXCR, one entry per CDR3 protein. The sample carries around 70,000 distinct CDR3 sequences, approximately 11% recorded once. V shed 5 bases and J shed 3 bases, with 6 bases lying between them. This CDR3 has 11 residues. Germline V gene lookup returns CDR1 SGHTS and CDR2 YDEGEE. Findings of the study overall: VDJdb matching, biased toward anti-spike CD8 responses, missed private and CD4 specificities.

This clonotype was counted between two and nine times. The antigen is undetermined. This sequence was found in an adult who was a healthcare worker with PCR-confirmed SARS-CoV-2 infection or an uninfected control (not recorded which). The sample consisted of whole blood. The chain links TRBV5-8 to TRBJ2-7; D is unresolved. CDR3 amino acids: CASRPYYEQYF. In nucleotides, the CDR3 is TGTGCCAGCAGGCCCTACTACGAGCAGTACTTC.